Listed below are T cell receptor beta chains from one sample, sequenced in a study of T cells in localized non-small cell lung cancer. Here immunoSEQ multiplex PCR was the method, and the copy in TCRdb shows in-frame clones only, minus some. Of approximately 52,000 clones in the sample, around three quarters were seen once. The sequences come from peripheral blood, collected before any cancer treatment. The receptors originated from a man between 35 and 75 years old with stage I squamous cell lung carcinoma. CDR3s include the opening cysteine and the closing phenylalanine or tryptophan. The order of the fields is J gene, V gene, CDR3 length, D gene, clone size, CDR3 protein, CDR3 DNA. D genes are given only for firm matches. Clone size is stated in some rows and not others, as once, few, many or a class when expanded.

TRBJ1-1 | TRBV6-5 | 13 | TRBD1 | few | CASRQGAGTEAFF | TGTGCCAGCAGACAGGGGGCCGGCACTGAAGCTTTCTTT
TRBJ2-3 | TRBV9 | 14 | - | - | CASNQGGRIDTQYF | TGTGCCAGCAATCAGGGGGGAAGGATAGATACGCAGTATTTT
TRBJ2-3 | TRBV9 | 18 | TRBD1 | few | CASSVGAGGTSSTDTQYF | TGTGCCAGCAGCGTAGGGGCAGGGGGCACGTCTAGCACAGATACGCAGTATTTT
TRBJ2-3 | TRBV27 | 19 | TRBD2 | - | CASSFPPTSGGAFTDTQYF | TGTGCCAGCAGTTTCCCCCCGACTAGCGGGGGGGCCTTCACAGATACGCAGTATTTT
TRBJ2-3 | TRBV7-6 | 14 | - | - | CASSLGGAGDTQYF | TGTGCCAGCAGCTTAGGCGGGGCCGGGGATACGCAGTATTTT
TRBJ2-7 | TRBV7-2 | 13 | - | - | CASSKGWGDEQYF | TGTGCCAGCAGCAAAGGTTGGGGGGACGAGCAGTACTTC
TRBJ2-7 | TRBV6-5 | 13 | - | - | CASSDASRYEQYF | TGTGCCAGCAGTGACGCCAGTCGCTACGAGCAGTACTTC
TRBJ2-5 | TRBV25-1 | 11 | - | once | CASSDGETQYF | TGTGCCAGCAGTGATGGGGAGACCCAGTACTTC
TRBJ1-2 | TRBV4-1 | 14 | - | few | CASSPESRGDGYTF | TGCGCCAGCAGTCCGGAATCTAGGGGTGATGGCTACACCTTC
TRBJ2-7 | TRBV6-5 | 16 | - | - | CASSYSMGGFSYEQYF | TGTGCCAGCAGTTACTCGATGGGGGGCTTCTCCTACGAGCAGTACTTC
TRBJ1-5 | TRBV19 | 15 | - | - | CASSPDYNVGQPQHF | TGTGCCAGTAGTCCCGACTACAACGTCGGACAGCCCCAGCATTTT
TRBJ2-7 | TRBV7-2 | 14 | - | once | CASSQAAILYEQYF | TGTGCCAGCAGCCAGGCCGCGATACTCTACGAGCAGTACTTC
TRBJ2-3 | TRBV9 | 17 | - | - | CASSHPTLGAATDTQYF | TGTGCCAGCAGCCACCCAACCTTGGGGGCAGCGACAGATACGCAGTATTTT
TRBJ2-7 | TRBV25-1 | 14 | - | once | CASSEPDRTYEQYF | TGTGCCAGCAGTGAACCAGACAGGACCTACGAGCAGTACTTC
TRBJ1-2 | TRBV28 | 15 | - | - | CASSPRQVANYGYTF | TGTGCCAGCAGCCCTCGACAGGTAGCTAACTATGGCTACACCTTC
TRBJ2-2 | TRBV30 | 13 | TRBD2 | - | CAWRRGSTGELFF | TGTGCCTGGAGGCGGGGGAGCACCGGGGAGCTGTTTTTT
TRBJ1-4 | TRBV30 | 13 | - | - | CAWTGQGGEKLFF | TGTGCCTGGACCGGCCAGGGTGGAGAAAAACTGTTTTTT
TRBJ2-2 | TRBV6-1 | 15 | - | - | CASSESGRWGGELFF | TGTGCCAGCAGTGAATCTGGGAGATGGGGCGGGGAGCTGTTTTTT
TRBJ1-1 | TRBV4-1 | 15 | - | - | CASSQEPAMNTEAFF | TGCGCCAGCAGCCAAGAGCCAGCAATGAACACTGAAGCTTTCTTT
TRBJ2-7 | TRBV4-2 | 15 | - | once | CASSQVWGAGYEQYF | TGTGCCAGCAGCCAAGTGTGGGGGGCAGGGTACGAGCAGTACTTC
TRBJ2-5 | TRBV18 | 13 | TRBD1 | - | CASSPDRQETQYF | TGTGCCAGCTCACCGGACAGGCAAGAGACCCAGTACTTC
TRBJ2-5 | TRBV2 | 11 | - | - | CASRVEEIQYF | TGTGCCAGCAGGGTAGAGGAGATCCAGTACTTC
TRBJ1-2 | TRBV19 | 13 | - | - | CASSNQGVDGYTF | TGTGCCAGTAGTAACCAGGGAGTAGATGGCTACACCTTC
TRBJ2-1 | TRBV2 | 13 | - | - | CASSERGREGQFF | TGTGCCAGCAGTGAACGGGGCAGGGAAGGACAGTTCTTC
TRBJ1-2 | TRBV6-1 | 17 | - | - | CASSVRVAGERAYGYTF | TGTGCCAGCAGTGTAAGGGTGGCCGGGGAGAGGGCTTATGGCTACACCTTC
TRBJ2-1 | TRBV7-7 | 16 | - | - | CASSLDAGSSYNEQFF | TGTGCTAGCAGCTTAGACGCCGGGAGCTCCTACAATGAGCAGTTCTTC
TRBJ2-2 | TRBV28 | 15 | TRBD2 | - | CASSPGLATTGELFF | TGTGCCAGCAGCCCGGGACTAGCGACCACCGGGGAGCTGTTTTTT
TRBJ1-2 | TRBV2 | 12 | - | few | CASRDSLGGYTF | TGTGCCAGCAGGGACAGCCTGGGGGGCTACACCTTC
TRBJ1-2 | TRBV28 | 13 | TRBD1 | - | CASSPQGGYGYTF | TGTGCCAGCAGTCCCCAGGGGGGCTATGGCTACACCTTC
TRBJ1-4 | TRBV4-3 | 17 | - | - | CASSRLYGQSTNEKLFF | TGCGCCAGCAGCCGCCTTTACGGACAGTCAACTAATGAAAAACTGTTTTTT
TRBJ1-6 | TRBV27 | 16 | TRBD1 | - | CASSRDRGNHRSPLHF | TGTGCCAGCAGCCGGGACAGGGGAAACCATCGGTCACCCCTCCACTTT
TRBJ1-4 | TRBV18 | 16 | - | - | CASSNTQGATNEKLFF | TGTGCCAGCTCGAACACGCAAGGGGCAACTAATGAAAAACTGTTTTTT
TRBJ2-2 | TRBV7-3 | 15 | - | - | CASSPGTANTGELFF | TGTGCCAGCAGCCCCGGGACGGCGAACACCGGGGAGCTGTTTTTT
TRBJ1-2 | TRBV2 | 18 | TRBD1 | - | CASRQKGGQGAANYGYTF | TGTGCCAGCAGACAAAAAGGGGGACAGGGGGCCGCTAACTATGGCTACACCTTC
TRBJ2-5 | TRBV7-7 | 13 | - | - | CASSLGTQETQYF | TGTGCCAGCAGCTTAGGGACGCAAGAGACCCAGTACTTC
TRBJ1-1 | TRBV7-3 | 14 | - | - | CASSLMSGDTEAFF | TGTGCCAGCAGCTTAATGTCGGGGGACACTGAAGCTTTCTTT
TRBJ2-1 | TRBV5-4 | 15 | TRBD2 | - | CASSSQGLPYNEQFF | TGTGCCAGCAGCTCTCAGGGACTACCTTACAATGAGCAGTTCTTC
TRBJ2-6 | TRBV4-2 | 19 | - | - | CASSPQGGGAQAGANVLTF | TGTGCCAGCAGCCCCCAGGGGGGGGGAGCGCAGGCTGGGGCCAACGTCCTGACTTTC
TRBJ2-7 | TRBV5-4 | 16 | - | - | CASSLDPAYLPYEQYF | TGTGCCAGCAGCTTGGATCCAGCCTACCTACCCTACGAGCAGTACTTC
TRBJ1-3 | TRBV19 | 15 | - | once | CASTKDDRSGNTIYF | TGTGCCAGTACCAAGGACGATCGCTCTGGAAACACCATATATTTT
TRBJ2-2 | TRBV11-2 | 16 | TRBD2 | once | CASNPAGGLNTGELFF | TGTGCCAGCAACCCGGCGGGGGGGCTAAACACCGGGGAGCTGTTTTTT
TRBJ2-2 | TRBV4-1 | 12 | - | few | CASSLYTGELFF | TGCGCCAGCAGCCTTTACACCGGGGAGCTGTTTTTT
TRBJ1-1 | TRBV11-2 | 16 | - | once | CASSLGGTPVNTEAFF | TGTGCCAGCAGCTTAGGGGGGACACCAGTCAACACTGAAGCTTTCTTT
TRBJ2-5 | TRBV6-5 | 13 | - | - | CASRTDRQETQYF | TGTGCCAGCAGAACTGACAGACAAGAGACCCAGTACTTC
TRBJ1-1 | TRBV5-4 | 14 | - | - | CASSSTDFSTEAFF | TGTGCCAGCAGCTCGACGGATTTTTCCACTGAAGCTTTCTTT
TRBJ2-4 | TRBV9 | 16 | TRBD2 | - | CASSPGGALAKNIQYF | TGTGCCAGCAGCCCGGGGGGTGCACTGGCCAAAAACATTCAGTACTTC
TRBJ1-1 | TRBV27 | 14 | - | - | CASSFVIGNTEAFF | TGTGCCAGCAGTTTTGTAATAGGGAACACTGAAGCTTTCTTT
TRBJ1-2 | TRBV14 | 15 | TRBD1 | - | CASSQEPGTGYGYTF | TGTGCCAGCAGCCAAGAGCCGGGGACAGGGTATGGCTACACCTTC